This T cell receptor (beta chain) derives from a study of OX40 agonist ivuxolimab in advanced cancers. Study in general: Partial responses were seen in three patients, one with hepatocellular carcinoma and two with cutaneous melanoma.

This clone has only one observation. Its antigen remains unidentified. Method: immunoSEQ multiplex PCR; TCRdb's copy keeps in-frame clones and lacks some. Of tens of thousands of clones in the sample, about 85% were seen once. This CDR3 is built from 16 residues. Losses at the gene ends were 3 bases for V and 0 bases for J; bases not matched to a gene: 4. Germline V CDR1 and CDR2: MGHDK, SYGVNS. Study-level results: Circulating CD4+ and CD8+ T cells showed clonal expansion by week 6 at 0.1 to 3.0 mg/kg. The antigen specificity of the peripheral T cells (those that were expanded) was not determined. CD8+ T cells (on average) carried more expanded clones than CD4+ T cells.

The clonotype was recovered from an adult with an advanced solid tumor such as melanoma, head and neck, liver or kidney cancer. The sample here was CD4+ or CD8+ T cells sorted from blood, taken in a trial of the OX40 agonist ivuxolimab. The chain uses TRBV25-1 and TRBJ2-3; 9 nucleotides line up with TRBD2. This chain's CDR3 is CASSETSGDSTDTQYF. The CDR3 region has the DNA TGTGCCAGCAGTGAGACTAGCGGAGATAGCACAGATACGCAGTATTTT.